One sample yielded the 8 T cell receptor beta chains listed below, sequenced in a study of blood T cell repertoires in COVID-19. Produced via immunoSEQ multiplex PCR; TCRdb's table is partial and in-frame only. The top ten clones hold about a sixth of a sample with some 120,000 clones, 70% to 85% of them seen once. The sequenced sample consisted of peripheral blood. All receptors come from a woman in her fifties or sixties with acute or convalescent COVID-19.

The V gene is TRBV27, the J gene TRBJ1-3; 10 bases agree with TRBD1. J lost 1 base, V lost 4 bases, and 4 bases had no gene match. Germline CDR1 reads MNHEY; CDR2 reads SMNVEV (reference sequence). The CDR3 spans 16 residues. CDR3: CASSSWTGGSGNTIYF. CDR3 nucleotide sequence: TGTGCCAGCAGTTCTTGGACAGGGGGGTCTGGAAACACCATATATTTT.

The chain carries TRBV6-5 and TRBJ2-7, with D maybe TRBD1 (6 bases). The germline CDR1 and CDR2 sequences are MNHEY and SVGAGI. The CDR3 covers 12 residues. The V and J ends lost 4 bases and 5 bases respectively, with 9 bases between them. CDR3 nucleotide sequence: TGTGCCAGCAGTTTACAGGGCAACGAGCAGTACTTC. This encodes CASSLQGNEQYF.

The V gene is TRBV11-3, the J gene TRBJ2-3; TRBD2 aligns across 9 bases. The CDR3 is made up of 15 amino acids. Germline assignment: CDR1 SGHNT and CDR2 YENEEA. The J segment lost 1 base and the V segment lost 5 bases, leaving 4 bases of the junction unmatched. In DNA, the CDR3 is TGTGCCAGCAGCCTTGAGCGGGGGGGCACAGATACGCAGTATTTT. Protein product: CASSLERGGTDTQYF.

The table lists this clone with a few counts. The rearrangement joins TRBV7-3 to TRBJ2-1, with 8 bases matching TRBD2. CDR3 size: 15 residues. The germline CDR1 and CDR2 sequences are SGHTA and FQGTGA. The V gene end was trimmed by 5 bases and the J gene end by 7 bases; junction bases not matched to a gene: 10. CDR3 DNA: TGTGCCAGCAGCCCCAATAGCGGGGTTAAGAATGAGCAGTTCTTC. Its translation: CASSPNSGVKNEQFF.

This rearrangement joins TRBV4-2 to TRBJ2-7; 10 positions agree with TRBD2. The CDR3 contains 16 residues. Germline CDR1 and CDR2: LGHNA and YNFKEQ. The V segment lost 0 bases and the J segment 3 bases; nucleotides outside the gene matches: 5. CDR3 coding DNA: TGTGCCAGCAGCCAAGAAGCGGGGGGGTTAGGCTACGAGCAGTACTTC. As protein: CASSQEAGGLGYEQYF.

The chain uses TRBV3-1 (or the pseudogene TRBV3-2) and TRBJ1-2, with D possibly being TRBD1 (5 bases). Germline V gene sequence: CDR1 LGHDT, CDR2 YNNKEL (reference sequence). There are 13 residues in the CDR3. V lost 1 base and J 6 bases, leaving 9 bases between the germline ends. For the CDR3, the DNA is TGTGCCAGCAGCCAAGGCTCAGGGAATGGCTACACCTTC. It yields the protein CASSQGSGNGYTF.

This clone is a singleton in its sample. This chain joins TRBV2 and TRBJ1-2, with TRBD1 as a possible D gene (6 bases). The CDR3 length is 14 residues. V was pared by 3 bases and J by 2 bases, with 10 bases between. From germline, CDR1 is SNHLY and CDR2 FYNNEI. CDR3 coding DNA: TGTGCCAGCAGTGAGGGGGGGGCGAACTATGGCTACACCTTC. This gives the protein CASSEGGANYGYTF.

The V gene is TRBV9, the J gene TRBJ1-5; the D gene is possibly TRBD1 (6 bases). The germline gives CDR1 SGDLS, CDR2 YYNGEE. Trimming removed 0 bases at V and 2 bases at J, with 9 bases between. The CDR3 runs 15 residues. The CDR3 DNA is TGTGCCAGCAGCGTAGGAGGGGGTGGCAATCAGCCCCAGCATTTT. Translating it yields CASSVGGGGNQPQHF. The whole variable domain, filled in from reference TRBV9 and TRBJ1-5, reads DSGVTQTPKHLITATGQRVTLRCSPRSGDLSVYWYQQSLDQGLQFLIQYYNGEERAKGNILERFSAQQFPDLHSELNLSSLELGDSALYFCASSVGGGGNQPQHFGDGTRLSIL.